These T cell receptor beta chains were read from a single sample in a study of human T cells and chemical hapten exposure. Using its own MiXCR run on the RACE reads, TCRdb lists one record per CDR3 protein. The sample consists of approximately 86,000 distinct CDR3 sequences, approximately 11% of them appearing once. The material was whole blood, obtained in connection with sensitization to the hapten diphenylcyclopropenone (DPC). The receptors here all came from a woman under 40 with alopecia areata. Some clones in this sample may be carry-over from other donors' samples. CDR3s include the opening cysteine and the closing phenylalanine or tryptophan. D genes are given only for firm matches. Size values are once, few and many counts, or a class for expanded clones, and some rows have none.

-	many	TRBJ2-1	TRBV5-1	15	TGCGCCAGCAGCTTAGGACTCTCGACTGTTAATGAGCAGTTCTTC	CASSLGLSTVNEQFF
TRBD2	few	TRBJ2-7	TRBV6-2/TRBV6-3	16	TGTGCCAGCAGTTACTCGAGGACGGGAGGGCCCGGGGAGCAGTACTTC	CASSYSRTGGPGEQYF
-	-	TRBJ1-1	TRBV28	13	TGTGCCAGCAGTTTCCCCAGGCACCATGAAGCTTTCTTT	CASSFPRHHEAFF
-	-	TRBJ2-6	TRBV5-1	18	TGCGCCAGCAGCTTGCCCCAGCTTGGGGGTACTGGGGCCAACGTCCTGACTTTC	CASSLPQLGGTGANVLTF
-	few	TRBJ2-1	TRBV2	15	TGTGCCAGCAGTGATAGAGAACAGATCTACAATGAGCAGTTCTTC	CASSDREQIYNEQFF
TRBD1	-	TRBJ1-3	TRBV29-1	13	TGCAGCGTTCGACAGGGTATCGGAAACACCATATATTTT	CSVRQGIGNTIYF
TRBD1	-	TRBJ1-1	TRBV28	16	TGTGCCAGCAGTTCGGCCAGGGGGCGCGTTTACACTGAAGCTTTCTTT	CASSSARGRVYTEAFF
TRBD1	-	TRBJ1-5	TRBV2	19	TGTGCCAGCAGTGACCGTCTAGGGACAGGGGGCACAAGCAATCAGCCCCAGCATTTT	CASSDRLGTGGTSNQPQHF
-	few	TRBJ1-2	TRBV11-2	13	TGTGCCAGCAGCTTAGCTGCAGGATATGGCTACACCTTC	CASSLAAGYGYTF
-	many	TRBJ2-3	TRBV18	13	TGTGCCAGCTCACCGATCCCCACAGATACGCAGTATTTT	CASSPIPTDTQYF
-	many	TRBJ1-5	TRBV4-2	16	TGTGCCAGCAGCCAAGGTGCCGATCGTTTTGGTCAGCCCCAGCATTTT	CASSQGADRFGQPQHF
-	-	TRBJ2-1	TRBV5-5	14	TGTGCCAGCAGCCCCGGTATGGGGTTCGTTGAGCAGTTCTTC	CASSPGMGFVEQFF
-	many	TRBJ2-1	TRBV2	16	TGTGCCAGCAGTGGGGGGTCCCTCGGGTCCTACAATGAGCAGTTCTTC	CASSGGSLGSYNEQFF
TRBD2	few	TRBJ2-3	TRBV29-1	15	TGCAGCGTCAGAGAGTCGGGACTAGGCACAGATACGCAGTATTTT	CSVRESGLGTDTQYF
TRBD1	-	TRBJ1-5	TRBV29-1	15	TGCAGCGTTGGACAGGGGGCGAGTGGCAATCAGCCCCAGCATTTT	CSVGQGASGNQPQHF
-	-	TRBJ2-5	TRBV29-1	13	TGCAGCTCCGGGGGTCGTATACTAGAGACCCAGTACTTC	CSSGGRILETQYF
TRBD1	many	TRBJ1-5	TRBV19	20	TGTGCCAGTAGTGACCCTTACGGGACAGGGGGCTTTTTTAGCAATCAGCCCCAGCATTTT	CASSDPYGTGGFFSNQPQHF
-	-	TRBJ1-2	TRBV4-1	17	TGCGCCAGCAGCCAAGATTCCCGGGTGCCGGCTAACTATGGCTACACCTTC	CASSQDSRVPANYGYTF
-	-	TRBJ2-2	TRBV7-3	19	TGTGCCAGCAGCTTAGGGGGTAGCGCGAAATTATCGAACACCGGGGAGCTGATTTTT	CASSLGGSAKLSNTGELIF
TRBD2	many	TRBJ2-2	TRBV4-1	16	TGCGCCAGCAGCTCTGGACTAGCGGGAGCTAACGGGGAGCTGTTTTTT	CASSSGLAGANGELFF
TRBD1	-	TRBJ1-3	TRBV29-1	14	TGCAGCGTTGAGGACTTACAGGGGTGGGTCACCATATATTTT	CSVEDLQGWVTIYF
-	few	TRBJ2-4	TRBV4-3	18	TGCGCCAGCAGTTCCGAAGGGCCGGGCTCATCGGCCAAAAACATTCAGTACTTC	CASSSEGPGSSAKNIQYF
-	many	TRBJ2-2	TRBV4-2	16	TGTGCCAGCAGCCAAGATGTGCGGGGGCAGTCCGGGGAGCTGTTTTTT	CASSQDVRGQSGELFF
-	-	TRBJ2-3	TRBV14	14	TGTGCCAGCAGCCATTATGTCCGCACAGATACGCAGTATTTT	CASSHYVRTDTQYF
-	few	TRBJ2-7	TRBV29-1	11	TGCAGCGTTGAGGAGGCCTACGAGCAGTACTTC	CSVEEAYEQYF
-	few	TRBJ2-2	TRBV24-1	14	TGTGCCACCAGTGATTTCCGGAACACCGGGGAGCTGTTTTTT	CATSDFRNTGELFF
-	many	TRBJ2-7	TRBV6-2/TRBV6-3	13	TGTGCCAGCAGTTCCCCAGGAACCTACGAGCAGTACTTC	CASSSPGTYEQYF
TRBD2	few	TRBJ2-5	TRBV5-4	15	TGTGCCAGCAGCTTGGGAGCGGGGGCACAAGAGACCCAGTACTTC	CASSLGAGAQETQYF
-	-	TRBJ1-3	TRBV12-3/TRBV12-4	14	TGTGCCAGCCTTGGTCCCGGAGCTGGAAACACCATATATTTT	CASLGPGAGNTIYF
TRBD2	many	TRBJ2-1	TRBV7-9	15	TGTGCCAGCAGCCCGCCGGGACTAGCGGGGCATGAGCAGTTCTTC	CASSPPGLAGHEQFF
TRBD2	many	TRBJ2-1	TRBV6-2/TRBV6-3	14	TGTGCCAGCAGTGGCGGGAGTCGCTACAATGAGCAGTTCTTC	CASSGGSRYNEQFF
-	-	TRBJ2-1	TRBV10-1	14	TGCGCCAGCAGTGAGAGGAGGGATGGAAATGAGCAGTTCTTC	CASSERRDGNEQFF
TRBD1	many	TRBJ2-6	TRBV7-2	17	TGTGCCAGCAGCCCTGGGGACAGGCTCTCTGGGGCCAACGTCCTGACTTTC	CASSPGDRLSGANVLTF
-	-	TRBJ2-3	TRBV10-3	14	TGTGCCATCACTTCCGCGGGGAGCACAGATACGCAGTATTTT	CAITSAGSTDTQYF
-	-	TRBJ1-1	TRBV7-9	16	TGTGCCAGCAGCGATTCTCGATTTGCCTATTCCTTCGAAGCTTTCTTT	CASSDSRFAYSFEAFF
TRBD2	many	TRBJ2-7	TRBV7-2	15	TGTGCCAGCAGCTTAGCGTCTAGCGGGTTGTACGAGCAGTACTTC	CASSLASSGLYEQYF
-	few	TRBJ2-2	TRBV18	16	TGTGCCAGCTCACCGCAGCACGGAGGAGGAGCCGGGGAGCTGTTTTTT	CASSPQHGGGAGELFF
TRBD1	once	TRBJ1-2	TRBV28	14	TGTGCCAGCGCCCCAGGGGGAGCTAACTATGGCTACACCTTC	CASAPGGANYGYTF
TRBD1	-	TRBJ1-1	TRBV5-5	15	TGTGCCAGCAGCTCCCGGGACAGTTTGAGAACTGAAGCTTTCTTT	CASSSRDSLRTEAFF
TRBD1	many	TRBJ1-2	TRBV3-1	13	TGTGCCAGCAGCCGGGACAGGTTCTATGGCTACACCTTC	CASSRDRFYGYTF
TRBD2	-	TRBJ2-1	TRBV29-1	14	TGCAGCGTAGGGAGCGGGGCCGTCTACAATGAGCAGTTCTTC	CSVGSGAVYNEQFF
-	few	TRBJ1-4	TRBV20-1	13	TGCAGTGTTAAGGACAGCTTAAATGAAAAACTGTTTTTT	CSVKDSLNEKLFF
TRBD1	-	TRBJ2-7	TRBV7-9	15	TGTGCCAGCAGGGACACCGGGACAGGGGCCTACGAGCAGTACTTC	CASRDTGTGAYEQYF
-	many	TRBJ2-1	TRBV28	13	TGTGCCACCCATGTTGGGTCTTGGAATGAGCAGTTCTTC	CATHVGSWNEQFF
-	-	TRBJ1-2	TRBV12-3/TRBV12-4	14	TGTGCCAGCAGTTTGGAGGGGTCCCCATCTGGCTACACCTTC	CASSLEGSPSGYTF
-	-	TRBJ2-1	TRBV4-3	13	TGCGCCAGCAGCCAAGGTCGGTACGATGAGCAGTTCTTC	CASSQGRYDEQFF
TRBD1	few	TRBJ2-2	TRBV5-1	14	TGCGCCAGCAGCATGGACAGGGTTGACGGGGAGCTGTTTTTT	CASSMDRVDGELFF
-	many	TRBJ1-2	TRBV30	13	TGTGCCTGGAGTGTCCAAAGGAGCTATGGCTACACCTTC	CAWSVQRSYGYTF